This entry lists 5 T cell receptor beta chains sequenced from one sample in a study of human T cells and chemical hapten exposure. TCRdb reprocessed the RACE reads via MiXCR and lists one record per CDR3 protein. The data hold under 75,000 distinct CDR3 sequences, with roughly 11% observed a single time. Time point specified: patch test 3, about 24 weeks after DPC sensitization. Treatment: therapeutic diphenylcyclopropenone sensitization with weekly scalp DPC. The sequencing here drew on whole blood, taken in connection with sensitization to the hapten diphenylcyclopropenone (DPC). Receptor source: a woman between 45 and 60 years old with alopecia areata. Some clones in this sample may be carry-over from other donors' samples.

Many counts were recorded for this clonotype. This sequence joins TRBV4-3 and TRBJ1-2; 7 positions agree with TRBD1. The CDR3 sequence is 16 residues long. The germline V gene has CDR1 LGHNA and CDR2 YSLEER. V lost 3 bases, J lost 2 bases, and 9 bases stayed unmatched. CDR3 sequence reads: CASSHNQGQLNYGYTF. DNA for the CDR3: TGCGCCAGCAGCCACAATCAGGGACAGCTGAACTATGGCTACACCTTC.

The chain recombines TRBV28 with TRBJ1-4; 8 nucleotides align to TRBD1. Trimming at V came to 3 bases and at J to 11 bases, leaving 11 bases not matched to a gene. The CDR3 has 15 residues. Germline CDR1 reads MDHEN; CDR2 reads SYDVKM. The CDR3: CASSFRDRRLPKLFF. CDR3 DNA: TGTGCCAGCAGTTTCCGGGACAGGCGGTTGCCGAAACTGTTTTTT.

This clonotype turned up a few times. Written as DNA, the CDR3 is TGTGCCAGCTCACCACCCGGGACTGACTACGAGCAGTACTTC. Translated, it gives CASSPPGTDYEQYF. The chain is built from TRBV18 and TRBJ2-7, with D possibly being TRBD2 (6 bases). CDR1 and CDR2 (germline): KGHSH, LQKENI. The CDR3 has 14 amino acids. Trimming removed 0 bases from V and 3 bases from J, with 9 bases in between.

The rearrangement links TRBV28 to TRBJ2-7; 8 nucleotides match TRBD1. Unmatched junction bases numbered 11, after V lost 7 bases and J lost 3 bases. The CDR3 totals 15 residues. Germline V gene sequence: CDR1 MDHEN, CDR2 SYDVKM. The CDR3 DNA is TGTGCCAGCAATCCCCCAGGACAGGGCCTCTACGAGCAGTACTTC. Translation: CASNPPGQGLYEQYF. Using reference TRBV28 and TRBJ2-7 for the parts outside the CDR3, the full variable domain is DVKVTQSSRYLVKRTGEKVFLECVQDMDHENMFWYRQDPGLGLRLIYFSYDVKMKEKGDIPEGYSVSREKKERFSLILESASTNQTSMYLCASNPPGQGLYEQYFGPGTRLTVT.

The rearrangement uses TRBV9 and TRBJ1-1; D may be TRBD1 (5 bases). This CDR3 has 14 residues. Germline CDR1 is SGDLS and CDR2 is YYNGEE. The ends were cut back, 2 bases at V and 6 bases at J, with 14 bases in the middle. CDR3 residues: CASSVLRDRAEAFF. CDR3 coding DNA: TGTGCCAGCAGCGTTCTCAGGGATCGCGCTGAAGCTTTCTTT.